Shown below are 19 T cell receptor beta chains from a single sample sequenced in a study of cytomegalovirus exposure and HLA in healthy donors. PCR was performed using 60 Vbeta and 13 Jbeta primers. Profiled with immunoSEQ multiplex PCR; TCRdb holds only in-frame clones, not every one. The sample includes 100,000 to 150,000 clones, just over 70% seen only once; the top ten take over 2%. The sample taken for sequencing was PBMCs. All receptors derive from a woman between 55 and 75 years old in good health and CMV-seropositive.

The chain is built from TRBV6-7 and TRBJ2-7; D may be TRBD1 (5 bases). TRBV6-7 is an open reading frame, and its role is uncertain. This CDR3 has 14 residues. V shed 4 bases and J shed 2 bases, with 12 bases lying between them. For the CDR3, the DNA is TGTGCCAGCAGTTTTTCGACAGCTACCTACGAGCAGTACTTC. This translates into CASSFSTATYEQYF.

This clone has more than one count but fewer than ten. CDR3: CASSPSVEREQFF. CDR3 coding DNA: TGTGCCAGCTCACCGTCCGTAGAGCGCGAGCAGTTCTTC. The chain couples TRBV18 to TRBJ2-1; D unclear. CDR3 size: 13 residues. Trimming left V 3 bases short and J 10 bases short, with 13 bases between. Germline-derived CDR1 and CDR2 are KGHSH and LQKENI.

There are a few counts of this clone. The chain employs TRBV2 and TRBJ2-7; 12 bases are a match to TRBD1. This CDR3 contains 18 residues. Per the germline V gene, CDR1 is SNHLY and CDR2 is FYNNEI. With V trimmed by 7 bases and J by 4 bases, 17 bases remained unmatched. This CDR3 reads CASILPGQGASRGYEQYF. Written as DNA, the CDR3 is TGTGCCAGCATCCTCCCGGGACAGGGGGCCTCCCGAGGATACGAGCAGTACTTC.

V gene TRBV12-1 combines with J gene TRBJ2-2; TRBD1 is the table's D call, not checked against the DNA. TRBV12-1 is a listed pseudogene. This CDR3 is built from 16 residues. CDR3 sequence reads: CASTGGGQITTGELFF. CDR3 DNA: TGTGCCAGCACCGGAGGCGGACAGATCACCACCGGGGAGCTGTTTTTT.

The V and J genes are TRBV6-5 and TRBJ2-7, with TRBD1 matching 7 bases. This CDR3 comprises 13 residues. V was pared by 0 bases and J by 9 bases, with 5 bases of the junction left unmatched. Per the germline V gene, CDR1 is MNHEY and CDR2 is SVGAGI. The CDR3 bases are TGTGCCAGCAGTTACTCGAGGGGGCTTGCGCAGTACTTC. Protein sequence: CASSYSRGLAQYF.

This sequence joins TRBV15 and TRBJ1-2; D gene unclear. Trimming removed 1 base at V and 4 bases at J, with 10 bases between. The CDR3 sequence is 14 residues long. CDR1 and CDR2 from the germline V gene are LNHNV and YYDKDF (reference sequence). CDR3 amino acids: CATSRVRVGYGYTF. In DNA, the CDR3 is TGTGCCACCAGCAGAGTGAGGGTCGGCTATGGCTACACCTTC. Drawing the rest from reference TRBV15 and TRBJ1-2, the complete variable domain is DAMVIQNPRYQVTQFGKPVTLSCSQTLNHNVMYWYQQKSSQAPKLLFHYYDKDFNNEADTPDNFQSRRPNTSFCFLDIRSPGLGDTAMYLCATSRVRVGYGYTFGSGTRLTVV.

The V gene is TRBV5-1, the J gene TRBJ2-5, with D tentatively TRBD1 (5 bases). Germline V gene lookup returns CDR1 SGHRS and CDR2 YFSETQ. V lost 4 bases and J 5 bases, leaving 15 bases between the germline ends. The CDR3 has 14 amino acids. The CDR3 DNA follows: TGCGCCAGCAGCCTGCTTGGGGCTGGGGAGACCCAGTACTTC. It is translated as CASSLLGAGETQYF. The whole variable domain, remainder taken from reference TRBV5-1 and TRBJ2-5, is KAGVTQTPRYLIKTRGQQVTLSCSPISGHRSVSWYQQTPGQGLQFLFEYFSETQRNKGNFPGRFSGRQFSNSRSEMNVSTLELGDSALYLCASSLLGAGETQYFGPGTRLLVL.

This chain joins TRBV4-1 and TRBJ1-6; tentative D call: TRBD1 (5 bases). CDR1 and CDR2 (germline): MGHRA, YSYEKL. V lost 2 bases, J lost 8 bases, and 22 bases lay in between. This CDR3 contains 18 residues. CDR3: CASSQRRADSGYDSPLHF. The CDR3 bases are TGCGCCAGCAGCCAACGGCGAGCAGACTCAGGGTATGATTCACCCCTCCACTTT.

This chain uses TRBV11-2 with TRBJ2-7; tentatively, D is TRBD1 (6 bases). CDR1 SGHAT and CDR2 FQNNGV come from the germline V gene. CDR3 length equals 14 residues. Trimming took off 5 bases at V and 2 bases at J, with 13 bases between the two ends. CDR3 DNA: TGTGCCAGCAGCCCCCGGACAGCGACCTACGAGCAGTACTTC. It translates to CASSPRTATYEQYF.

The rearrangement uses TRBV6-5 and TRBJ1-2; TRBD1 agrees at 9 bases. Trimming cost V 2 bases and J 8 bases; bases outside gene matches: 12. The germline V gene has CDR1 MNHEY and CDR2 SVGAGI. This CDR3 is built from 16 residues. Here the CDR3 DNA reads TGTGCCAGCAGTTACGGCCGAACAGGGGGCGCGAGAGGCTACACCTTC. This gives the protein CASSYGRTGGARGYTF.

This chain joins TRBV28 and TRBJ1-6; D gene uncertain. CDR3 size: 12 residues. With 6 bases removed from V and 15 bases from J, the gap between germline ends came to 15 bases. Germline assignment: CDR1 MDHEN and CDR2 SYDVKM. The CDR3 spells CASSLTTRILHF. In DNA, the CDR3 is TGTGCCAGCAGCTTGACTACGAGGATCCTCCACTTT.

A few counts support this clone. V usage is TRBV18 and J usage is TRBJ1-5; a possible D gene is TRBD1 (5 bases). Germline V CDR1 and CDR2: KGHSH, LQKENI. The ends were cut back, 4 bases at V and 0 bases at J, with 19 bases in the middle. This CDR3 comprises 18 residues. CDR3: CASSLLADTVYSNQPQHF. For the CDR3, the DNA is TGTGCCAGCTCACTTCTGGCGGACACCGTATATAGCAATCAGCCCCAGCATTTT.

This clone has a handful of counts. V usage is TRBV10-1 and J usage is TRBJ2-7; 7 nucleotides agree with TRBD1. V gave up 5 bases and J gave up 2 bases; unmatched junction bases: 9. Germline assignment: CDR1 WNHNN and CDR2 SYGVQD (reference sequence). The CDR3 has 15 residues. CDR3 amino acids: CASSPSGTVTYEQYF. The CDR3 nucleotides read TGCGCCAGCAGTCCCTCCGGGACAGTGACCTACGAGCAGTACTTC.

The chain employs TRBV9 and TRBJ2-1, with D possibly matching TRBD2 (6 bases). V was trimmed by 0 bases and J by 8 bases, leaving 9 bases between them. Germline V gene sequence: CDR1 SGDLS, CDR2 YYNGEE. This CDR3 is 13 amino acids long. Here the CDR3 DNA reads TGTGCCAGCAGCGTAGAGGGCGGGGATGAGCAGTTCTTC. This sequence encodes CASSVEGGDEQFF.

V is TRBV13 and J is TRBJ2-5; perhaps TRBD2 as D (5 bases). The germline V and J ends were trimmed by 2 bases and 2 bases, with 15 bases remaining between them. CDR1 is PRHDT, CDR2 FYEKMQ, per germline (reference sequence). The CDR3 has 16 amino acids. Written as DNA, the CDR3 is TGTGCCAGCAGCTTACCAGTAGACCGGGATCAAGAGACCCAGTACTTC. It is translated as CASSLPVDRDQETQYF.

The chain links TRBV10-2 to TRBJ2-4; D may be TRBD2 (7 bases). V gave up 3 bases and J gave up 7 bases, with 13 bases separating them. Per germline, CDR1 WSHSY and CDR2 SAAADI. CDR3 length equals 14 residues. DNA of the CDR3: TGCGCCAGCAGTGAATGGGGAGGGGGGAACATTCAGTACTTC. Its protein is CASSEWGGGNIQYF.

The chain is built from TRBV5-6 and TRBJ2-1, with D maybe TRBD1 (6 bases). The V end lost 0 bases, the J end lost 4 bases, and 14 bases lay between the germline ends. The CDR3 runs 16 residues. Germline V CDR1 and CDR2: SGHDT, YYEEEE. CDR3 sequence (DNA): TGTGCCAGCAGCTTGGCGGTTGGCAGGGGATACAATGAGCAGTTCTTC. This encodes CASSLAVGRGYNEQFF. Variable domain in full (rest from reference TRBV5-6 and TRBJ2-1): DAGVTQSPTHLIKTRGQQVTLRCSPKSGHDTVSWYQQALGQGPQFIFQYYEEEERQRGNFPDRFSGHQFPNYSSELNVNALLLGDSALYLCASSLAVGRGYNEQFFGPGTRLTVL.

This clone was observed once. This chain links TRBV7-3 with TRBJ2-5; TRBD1 aligns across 7 bases. V lost 5 bases to trimming and J lost 1 base; unmatched junction nucleotides: 1. CDR3 size: 13 residues. Germline V gene sequence: CDR1 SGHTA, CDR2 FQGTGA. The CDR3 DNA reads as TGTGCCAGCAGCCGGGACAGCCAAGAGACCCAGTACTTC. This sequence encodes CASSRDSQETQYF.

This chain links TRBV7-8 with TRBJ2-2; TRBD1 is a possible D gene (5 bases). V was trimmed by 1 base and J by 9 bases, leaving 6 bases between them. This CDR3 comprises 12 residues. Per germline, CDR1 SGHVS and CDR2 FQNEAQ. The CDR3 DNA follows: TGTGCCAGCAGCTTAGGGGGCCGGGAGCTGTTTTTT. Residues: CASSLGGRELFF.